Each of the 19 T cell receptor beta chains below was sequenced from the same sample in a study of PD-L1 blockade in urothelial cancer. Sample time point: peripheral blood 6 weeks after treatment start. Assay used: immunoSEQ multiplex PCR; TCRdb lists only in-frame clones, some missing. The repertoire holds 50,000 or so clones, with around 86% as singletons. The source material was PBMCs, sampled around atezolizumab (anti-PD-L1) treatment. These receptors all come from a man aged 55-75 years with urothelial cancer.

This clone was counted a single time. The rearrangement links TRBV5-6 to TRBJ1-1; the D gene is possibly TRBD1 (6 bases). Germline CDR1 reads SGHDT; CDR2 reads YYEEEE. V shed 3 bases and J shed 4 bases, with 10 bases lying between them. The CDR3 spans 13 residues. The CDR3 DNA sequence: TGTGCCAGCAGCTGGGGGGGCGGCACTGAAGCTTTCTTT. This codes for CASSWGGGTEAFF.

The chain combines TRBV28 with TRBJ1-2, with 8 bases that match TRBD1. With V trimmed by 6 bases and J by 4 bases, 10 bases remained unmatched. Germline CDR1 and CDR2: MDHEN and SYDVKM. The length of the CDR3 is 15 residues. The CDR3 region is CASRPRTGSIYGYTF. The CDR3 coding sequence is TGTGCCAGCAGACCCAGGACAGGGTCTATCTATGGCTACACCTTC.

This chain connects TRBV9 to TRBJ1-5, with 9 bases that match TRBD1. The CDR3 length is 17 residues. After removal of 3 bases from V and 2 bases from J, the junction contained 9 bases not matched to a gene. Germline CDR1 is SGDLS and CDR2 is YYNGEE. The CDR3, as DNA: TGTGCCAGCAGCGCCCGGGACAGGGTAGTAGGCAATCAGCCCCAGCATTTT. It translates to CASSARDRVVGNQPQHF.

This chain links TRBV28 with TRBJ2-2, with 12 nucleotides matching TRBD1. This CDR3 spans 17 amino acids. CDR1 MDHEN and CDR2 SYDVKM come from the germline V gene. With V trimmed by 6 bases and J by 8 bases, 13 bases remained unmatched. The CDR3 bases are TGTGCCAGCAGGGCGCGCGGGGACAGGGGGCTTTCAGGGGAGCTGTTTTTT. It yields the protein CASRARGDRGLSGELFF.

This clone occurred a few times. The chain has TRBV14 and TRBJ1-2; 7 bases agree with TRBD1. After removal of 4 bases from V and 4 bases from J, the junction contained 15 bases not matched to a gene. This CDR3 region has 17 residues. Germline V gives CDR1 SGHDN, CDR2 FVKESK. CDR3 sequence: CASSPTGRSYRGYGYTF. The DNA of the CDR3 is TGTGCCAGCAGCCCGACAGGGAGATCCTATCGGGGCTATGGCTACACCTTC. Using reference TRBV14 and TRBJ1-2 for the parts outside the CDR3, the full variable domain is EAGVTQFPSHSVIEKGQTVTLRCDPISGHDNLYWYRRVMGKEIKFLLHFVKESKQDESGMPNNRFLAERTGGTYSTLKVQPAELEDSGVYFCASSPTGRSYRGYGYTFGSGTRLTVV.

This clone came up once. The chain couples TRBV7-6 to TRBJ2-5; a possible D gene is TRBD2 (5 bases). CDR1 SGHVS and CDR2 FNYEAQ come from the germline V gene. Between the trimmed V and J ends, which lost 7 bases and 4 bases, there was a span of 13 bases. This CDR3 is 13 amino acids long. The chain's CDR3 is CASTSGLGETQYF. The DNA for the CDR3 is TGTGCCAGCACCTCCGGACTGGGAGAGACCCAGTACTTC. Full variable domain (missing parts from reference TRBV7-6 and TRBJ2-5): GAGVSQSPRYKVTKRGQDVALRCDPISGHVSLYWYRQALGQGPEFLTYFNYEAQQDKSGLPNDRFSAERPEGSISTLTIQRTEQRDSAMYRCASTSGLGETQYFGPGTRLLVL.

The chain carries TRBV19 and TRBJ2-3, with TRBD2 identical over 14 bases. The CDR3 loop spans 18 amino acids. The V and J ends lost 5 bases and 2 bases, in that order; junction bases with no gene match: 9. CDR1 LNHDA and CDR2 SQIVND come from the germline V gene (reference sequence). The DNA of the CDR3 is TGTGCCAGTAGTGCCGGGACTAGCGGGGGCTCACACACAGATACGCAGTATTTT. Its protein product is CASSAGTSGGSHTDTQYF. The variable domain in full, with the rest retrieved from reference TRBV19 and TRBJ2-3, is DGGITQSPKYLFRKEGQNVTLSCEQNLNHDAMYWYRQDPGQGLRLIYYSQIVNDFQKGDIAEGYSVSREKKESFPLTVTSAQKNPTAFYLCASSAGTSGGSHTDTQYFGPGTRLTVL.

This clone was counted between two and nine times. The V call is TRBV6-5, the J call TRBJ1-2; 10 bases match TRBD1. J gave up 8 bases and V 6 bases, and 6 bases lay outside the gene matches. CDR3 length equals 13 residues. Germline V gene lookup returns CDR1 MNHEY and CDR2 SVGAGI. The CDR3 region has the DNA TGTGCCAGCAGCCGCGGACAGGGGGGCGGCTACACCTTC. This translates into CASSRGQGGGYTF.

This clone was detected only once. The CDR3 coding sequence is TGTGCCAGTAAAAACAGGGGGCCTGGAAACACCATATATTTT. It encodes CASKNRGPGNTIYF. This rearrangement joins TRBV6-5 to TRBJ1-3; 9 nucleotides match TRBD1. V gave up 9 bases and J gave up 2 bases; unmatched junction bases: 5. This CDR3 has 14 residues. Germline values: CDR1 MNHEY, CDR2 SVGAGI.

This rearrangement joins TRBV6-5 to TRBJ1-2; D remains unclear. The CDR3 loop spans 11 amino acids. CDR1 and CDR2 (germline): MNHEY, SVGAGI. V lost 8 bases and J 8 bases, leaving 12 bases between the germline ends. The CDR3 here is CASGGFSGYTF. CDR3 nucleotides: TGTGCCAGCGGCGGTTTCTCCGGCTACACCTTC.

V gene TRBV6-5 combines with J gene TRBJ1-4; D is perhaps TRBD1 (6 bases). With 2 bases removed from V and 7 bases from J, the gap between germline ends came to 17 bases. The CDR3 runs 16 residues. Germline V gene data show CDR1 as MNHEY and CDR2 as SVGAGI. The CDR3 loop reads CASSYRRGGRSEKLFF. The DNA of the CDR3 is TGTGCCAGCAGTTACCGTAGGGGGGGGAGGAGTGAAAAACTGTTTTTT.

The chain links TRBV6-5 to TRBJ2-2; no definite D call. This CDR3 has 13 amino acids. Germline values: CDR1 MNHEY, CDR2 SVGAGI. The V and J ends lost 5 bases and 1 base respectively, with 5 bases between them. The CDR3 region has the DNA TGTGCCAGCAGTACCGGGAACACCGGGGAGCTGTTTTTT. Protein product: CASSTGNTGELFF.

The chain joins TRBV5-1 to TRBJ1-1; 7 bases line up with TRBD1. Germline values: CDR1 SGHRS, CDR2 YFSETQ. The J segment lost 8 bases and the V segment lost 1 base, leaving 5 bases of the junction unmatched. The CDR3 covers 13 residues. The CDR3 DNA is TGCGCCAGCAGCTTGACAAAGGACAGGGAAGCTTTCTTT. Translated: CASSLTKDREAFF.

J is TRBJ2-1 and V is TRBV28; no clear D gene. In germline, CDR1 is MDHEN, CDR2 SYDVKM. The CDR3 loop spans 17 amino acids. V was cut by 2 bases and J by 0 bases, with 14 bases left in between. The DNA of the CDR3 is TGTGCCAGCAGTTTAGCTAATTTCAAGAGCTCCTACAATGAGCAGTTCTTC. Its protein product is CASSLANFKSSYNEQFF.

V and J are TRBV10-1 and TRBJ2-1; D possibly corresponds to TRBD2 (5 bases). The CDR3 has 16 amino acids. V was clipped by 2 bases and J by 4 bases, with 15 bases between them. Germline values: CDR1 WNHNN, CDR2 SYGVQD (reference sequence). This CDR3 reads CASSEMAGLLYNEQFF. The CDR3, as DNA: TGCGCCAGCAGTGAGATGGCTGGACTCCTATACAATGAGCAGTTCTTC.

The rearrangement links TRBV7-6 to TRBJ2-3; no clear D gene. CDR3 size: 12 residues. V gave up 4 bases and J gave up 1 base, with 3 bases separating them. Germline CDR1 reads SGHVS; CDR2 reads FNYEAQ. In nucleotides, the CDR3 is TGTGCCAGCAGCTCGGGCACAGATACGCAGTATTTT. It specifies CASSSGTDTQYF.

The chain joins TRBV5-4 to TRBJ2-3, with 8 positions matching TRBD2. The CDR3 length is 17 residues. In germline, CDR1 is SGHNT, CDR2 YYREEE (reference sequence). J was trimmed by 3 bases and V by 0 bases; bases with no gene match: 9. The CDR3 sequence is CASSLAVYGGGTDTQYF. As DNA, the CDR3 is TGTGCCAGCAGCTTGGCCGTTTACGGGGGGGGTACAGATACGCAGTATTTT. The full variable domain, rest sourced from reference TRBV5-4 and TRBJ2-3, is ETGVTQSPTHLIKTRGQQVTLRCSSQSGHNTVSWYQQALGQGPQFIFQYYREEENGRGNFPPRFSGLQFPNYSSELNVNALELDDSALYLCASSLAVYGGGTDTQYFGPGTRLTVL.

The chain combines TRBV29-1 with TRBJ2-3; D is perhaps TRBD2 (7 bases). The CDR3 is made up of 13 amino acids. V lost 7 bases to trimming and J lost 8 bases, with 19 bases between them. Germline loops: CDR1 SQVTM, CDR2 ANQGSEA. Here the CDR3 DNA reads TGCAGCGAGTCGGAGGGGGGGCATGGTACGCAGTATTTT. Its translation is CSESEGGHGTQYF.

The CDR3 protein is CASTRTGDTEAFF. As DNA, the CDR3 is TGTGCCAGCACTAGGACGGGGGACACTGAAGCTTTCTTT. V and J are TRBV27 and TRBJ1-1; D perhaps matches TRBD1 (5 bases). This CDR3 is 13 amino acids long. The V end lost 7 bases, the J end lost 3 bases, and 12 bases lay between the germline ends. Germline CDR1 MNHEY, CDR2 SMNVEV (reference sequence).